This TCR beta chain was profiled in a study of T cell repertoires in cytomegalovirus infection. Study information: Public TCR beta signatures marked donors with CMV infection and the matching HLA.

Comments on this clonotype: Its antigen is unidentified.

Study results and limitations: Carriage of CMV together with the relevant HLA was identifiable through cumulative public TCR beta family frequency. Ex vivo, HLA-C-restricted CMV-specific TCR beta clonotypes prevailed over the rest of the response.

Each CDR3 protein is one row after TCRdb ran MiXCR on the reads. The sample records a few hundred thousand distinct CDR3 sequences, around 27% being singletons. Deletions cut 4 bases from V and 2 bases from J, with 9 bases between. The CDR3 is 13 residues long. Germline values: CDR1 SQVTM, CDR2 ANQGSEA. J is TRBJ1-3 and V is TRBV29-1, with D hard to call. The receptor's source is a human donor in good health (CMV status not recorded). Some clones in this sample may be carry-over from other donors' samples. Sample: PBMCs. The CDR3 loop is CSVARSTGNTIYF. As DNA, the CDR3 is TGCAGCGTTGCCCGCAGTACTGGAAACACCATATATTTT. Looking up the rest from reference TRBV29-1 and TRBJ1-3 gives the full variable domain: SAVISQKPSRDICQRGTSLTIQCQVDSQVTMMFWYRQQPGQSLTLIATANQGSEATYESGFVIDKFPISRPNLTFSTLTVSNMSPEDSSIYLCSVARSTGNTIYFGEGSWLTVV.